The entry below describes one T cell receptor (beta chain). These data come from a study of blood T cell repertoires in COVID-19. The overall study: From the United States, Italy and Spain came samples of acute and convalescent COVID-19.

With V trimmed by 6 bases and J by 3 bases, 16 bases remained unmatched. CDR3 length: 18 amino acids. Germline CDR1 and CDR2: SGHTS and YDEGEE. Authors' methods: Scientists estimated how many nucleated cells there were by amplifying reference gene primers. The protocol was immunoSEQ multiplex PCR, while the TCRdb copy is restricted to in-frame clones and leaves out a portion. Clone size and the V and J calls come from that table; the DNA yielded D and trimming. The data contain some 200,000 clones, about nine tenths of them seen just once; the ten biggest clones take up approximately 2.1%. J is TRBJ2-3 and V is TRBV5-8, with 10 bases lining up with TRBD2. The sequencing input was PBMCs or T cells enriched from blood (not recorded which). This TCR was sampled from a woman aged 25 to 39 who had recovered from COVID-19. CDR3 nucleotide sequence: TGTGCCAGCATCCCGAGGGGACTAGCGTCTCCCGGAACAGATACGCAGTATTTT. Translated: CASIPRGLASPGTDTQYF.